The clone carrying this T cell receptor (beta chain) was found once. Its matching antigen is unknown. Mismatch with germline at one junction end may stem from a read error. In germline, CDR1 is SEHNR, CDR2 FQNEAQ (reference sequence). The CDR3 consists of 15 residues. This sample stems from a study of tumor-infiltrating lymphocytes in primary liver carcinoma. Whole-study context: Subjects consisted of male and female patients aged 30 to 69 years. With diameters of 4.2 to 10 cm, tumors were stage T1-T3 N0M0.

Co-extraction of both nucleic acids (RNA and DNA) used about 18-31 mg of unsorted bulk tissue. Study-wide findings and caveats: All five tumor regions shared only about 8-24% of top clones. Top-250-clone fractions were significantly higher in tumors than in blood (p = 0.039).

TCR beta cDNA came from approximately 490 ng total RNA, primed with a constant-region primer. Slightly modified ARM-PCR with three nested multiplex PCR rounds yielded TCR beta libraries. Amplification in the first two PCR rounds was performed using TRBV1-TRBV30 forward primers and a C-beta reverse primer for approximately 10 cycles each. TCRdb re-called the multiplex PCR reads through MiXCR, storing one row per CDR3 protein. The data show approximately 110,000 distinct CDR3 sequences, with 60% to 80% seen just once and about 8% held by the top ten. The V and J genes are TRBV7-9 and TRBJ1-1, with D perhaps TRBD1 (6 bases). Sequences were obtained from liver tumor tissue from sampling region 3. The sample's subset: tumor region T3, left-lateral pole. This TCR was sampled from a woman between 55 and 75 years old with primary liver carcinoma and hepatitis B virus infection. The CDR3 DNA follows: TGTGCCAGCAGCCACCTAACAGGGAGTGCCACTGAAGCTTTCTTC. Translating it yields CASSHLTGSATEAFF.